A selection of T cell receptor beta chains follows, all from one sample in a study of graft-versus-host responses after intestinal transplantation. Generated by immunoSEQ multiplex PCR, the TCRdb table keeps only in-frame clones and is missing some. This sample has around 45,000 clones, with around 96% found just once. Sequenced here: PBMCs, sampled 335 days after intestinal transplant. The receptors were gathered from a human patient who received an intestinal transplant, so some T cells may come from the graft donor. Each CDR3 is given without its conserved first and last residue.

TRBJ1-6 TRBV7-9 ASSLGEFRNSPLH
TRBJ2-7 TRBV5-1 ASSSGAGETYEQY
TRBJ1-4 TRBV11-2 ASSLEWDVQGLTEKLF
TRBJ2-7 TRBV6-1 ASSALLAGSYEQY
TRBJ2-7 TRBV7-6 ASSSRARGIYEQY
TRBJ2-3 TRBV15 ATSRGGDRTRDTQY
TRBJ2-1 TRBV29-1 SVNPGTGEYAEQF
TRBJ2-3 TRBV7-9 ASEYTDTQY
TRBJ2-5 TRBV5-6 ASSSPDFRGQETQY
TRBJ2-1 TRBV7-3 ASSLWPGPQF
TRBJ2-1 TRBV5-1 ASSPMDRGSYNEQF
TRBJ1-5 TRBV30 AWSVHLSQPQH
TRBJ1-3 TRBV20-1 SAGQRNTIY
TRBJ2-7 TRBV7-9 ASSLTGDEQY
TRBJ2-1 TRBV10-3 AISVQDTSSYNEQF
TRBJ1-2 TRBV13 ASSLGQRDANYGYT
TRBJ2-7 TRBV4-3 ASSQVGASGYEQY
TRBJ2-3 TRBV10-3 AISFSGGASRTDTQY
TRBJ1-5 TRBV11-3 ASRLGYSNQPQH
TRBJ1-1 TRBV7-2 ASMRENTEAF
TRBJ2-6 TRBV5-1 ASSGGTGANVLT
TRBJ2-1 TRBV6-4 ASPPGNEQF
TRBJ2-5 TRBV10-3 AISDKDTEEETQY
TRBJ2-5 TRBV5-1 ASSSTSGEETQY
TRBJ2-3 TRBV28 ASSLISHRHY
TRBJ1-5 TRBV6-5 ASSYSRQGNQPQH
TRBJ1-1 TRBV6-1 ASALGLNTEAF
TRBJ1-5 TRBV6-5 ASSYQGKSNQPQH
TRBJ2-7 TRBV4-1 ASSQGLAGGQTTYEQY
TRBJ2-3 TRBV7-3 ASSSTGSTDTQY
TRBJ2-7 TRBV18 ASSPGAEWYEQY
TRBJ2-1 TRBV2 ASSEVREVQF
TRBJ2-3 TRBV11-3 ASSLMNEDTQY
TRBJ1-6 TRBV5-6 ASSLGQTTYTPLH